This TCR beta chain originates from a study of OX40 agonist ivuxolimab in advanced cancers. Findings and limits, study-wide: Clonal expansion by week 6 occurred in CD4+ and CD8+ blood T cells (at 0.1 to 3.0 mg/kg). Antigen specificity was not determined for the expanded peripheral T cells.

Assay: immunoSEQ multiplex PCR; the TCRdb copy retains only in-frame clones and omits some. Seen here are some 71,000 clones, about 90% observed once, and the top ten hold approximately 14%. The table lists this clone with a count of one. The antigen remains unidentified. The trim removed 1 base at V and 0 bases at J, leaving 8 bases unmatched. The germline V gene has CDR1 MDHEN and CDR2 SYDVKM. CDR3 length equals 18 residues. The genes are TRBV28 and TRBJ2-2; 7 bases match TRBD1. This TCR was recovered from an adult with an advanced solid tumor such as melanoma, head and neck, liver or kidney cancer. This material consisted of CD4+ or CD8+ T cells sorted from blood, taken in a trial of the OX40 agonist ivuxolimab. CDR3 loop: CASSLLGGETANTGELFF. The CDR3, as DNA: TGTGCCAGCAGTTTATTAGGGGGCGAGACAGCGAACACCGGGGAGCTGTTTTTT.